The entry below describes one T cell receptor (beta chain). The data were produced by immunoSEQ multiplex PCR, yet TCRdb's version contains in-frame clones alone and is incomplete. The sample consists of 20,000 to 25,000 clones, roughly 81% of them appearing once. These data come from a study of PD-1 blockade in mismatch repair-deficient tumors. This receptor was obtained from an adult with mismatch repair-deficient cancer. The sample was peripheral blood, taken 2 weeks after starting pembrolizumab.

The CDR3 coding sequence is TGTGCCAGCAGCCTCGGGACAGGGGGAAACAAGCAGTACTTC. This translates into CASSLGTGGNKQYF. The J gene is TRBJ2-7, the V gene TRBV7-8; 11 bases align to TRBD1. CDR1 is SGHVS and CDR2 is FQNEAQ in the germline V gene. The ends lost 5 bases at V and 8 bases at J; junction bases unmatched: 8. The CDR3 contains 14 residues.